The TCR beta chain under discussion was sequenced for a study of T cells after yellow fever vaccination. MiXCR, applied by TCRdb to the 5' RACE reads, yields one record per CDR3 protein. The table shows 200,000 to 300,000 distinct CDR3 sequences, with 3.6% occurring only once. CDR3 length: 16 residues. Deletions cut 0 bases from V and 0 bases from J, with 9 bases between. Per the germline V gene, CDR1 is DFQATT and CDR2 is SNEGSKA (reference sequence). General study points: A faster peak, day 5 versus 15, was reached by the weaker secondary response. Any FACS-sorted repertoire could hold abundant clonotypes that contaminate it from the bulk population.

This clonotype was observed at least ten times. Its antigen is still unknown. This sequence joins TRBV20-1 and TRBJ1-6; D is unresolved. The source was PBMCs, collected 15 days after the yellow fever booster vaccination. The receptor's source is a man aged 18 to 30 who received the YFV17D yellow fever vaccine. CDR3 nucleotide sequence: TGCAGTGCTAGAGATCATTCAAGCTCCTATAATTCACCCCTCCACTTT. It is translated as CSARDHSSSYNSPLHF.